This T cell receptor beta chain is from a study of blood T cell repertoires in COVID-19. Background on the study: PBMCs, B-cell-depleted T cells, or T cells were the source of the cDNA or gDNA that made up the material.

Profiling relied on immunoSEQ multiplex PCR, and the TCRdb table lists in-frame clones only, not all of them. The data show around 250,000 clones, roughly 86% seen once. The germline gives CDR1 DFQATT, CDR2 SNEGSKA (reference sequence). V trimming: 3 bases; J trimming: 3 bases; junction bases outside the gene matches: 13. The CDR3 is 16 residues long. The gene calls are TRBV20-1 and TRBJ1-2, with 7 bases identical to TRBD1. The sequence was collected from an elderly man with acute or convalescent COVID-19. The sequenced sample consisted of peripheral blood. Here the CDR3 DNA reads TGCAGTGCTAGTGGAGTTGGAGGGGGCGAGGACTATGGCTACACCTTC. Its protein is CSASGVGGGEDYGYTF.